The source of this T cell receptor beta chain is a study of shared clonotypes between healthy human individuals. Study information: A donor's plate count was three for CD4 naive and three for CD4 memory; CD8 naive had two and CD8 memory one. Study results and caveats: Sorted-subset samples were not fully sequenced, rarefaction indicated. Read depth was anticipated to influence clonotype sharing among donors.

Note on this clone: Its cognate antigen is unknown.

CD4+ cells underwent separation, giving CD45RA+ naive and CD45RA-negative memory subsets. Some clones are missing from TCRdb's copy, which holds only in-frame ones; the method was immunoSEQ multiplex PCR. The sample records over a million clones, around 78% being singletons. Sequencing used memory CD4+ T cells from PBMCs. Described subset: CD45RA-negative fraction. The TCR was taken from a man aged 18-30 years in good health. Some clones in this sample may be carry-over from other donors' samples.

The CDR3 reads CASSETGHKNTEAFF. The CDR3 region has the DNA TGTGCCAGCAGCGAAACGGGACACAAGAACACTGAAGCTTTCTTT. The genes are TRBV2 and TRBJ1-1; D is possibly TRBD1 (6 bases). V was cut by 6 bases and J by 1 base, with 15 bases left in between. CDR1 and CDR2 (germline): SNHLY, FYNNEI. The CDR3 sequence is 15 residues long.